These T cell receptor beta chains were read from a single sample in a study of cytomegalovirus exposure and HLA in healthy donors. Libraries were prepared by immunoSEQ multiplex PCR; TCRdb keeps only in-frame clonotypes and omits some of them. The data hold around 80,000 clones, with roughly 95% observed a single time. Sequences were obtained from PBMCs. The receptors were gathered from a young woman in good health and CMV-seronegative. Each CDR3 is given with its conserved first and last residue. Each record gives: clone size, D gene, V gene, J gene, CDR3 DNA, CDR3 protein. A D gene is named only where the DNA matches it firmly. Only some rows state a clone size, as once, few, many or a class for expanded clones.

-	TRBD1	TRBV27	TRBJ1-5	TGTGCCAGCAGTTCGACAGGGGGATTGCATCAGCCCCAGCATTTT	CASSSTGGLHQPQHF
few	-	TRBV19	TRBJ2-7	TGTGCCAGTAGGGGATTCGGGGACTACGAGCAGTACTTC	CASRGFGDYEQYF
-	-	TRBV14	TRBJ2-1	TGTGCCAGCAGCCAGAGAGGAGACAGCCTCTCCTACAATGAGCAGTTCTTC	CASSQRGDSLSYNEQFF
-	-	TRBV5-5	TRBJ2-5	TGTGCCAGCAGCTTGGAAGTAGGAGACAGACCAGGGGAGACCCAGTACTTC	CASSLEVGDRPGETQYF
-	-	TRBV28	TRBJ2-3	TGTGCCAGCAGGGACTCTCACTATTCCACAGATACGCAGTATTTT	CASRDSHYSTDTQYF
-	-	TRBV15	TRBJ1-4	TGTGCCACCAGCCCTCCAGGTCTGGAAAAACTGTTTTTT	CATSPPGLEKLFF
-	-	TRBV20-1	TRBJ1-2	TGCAGTGAGGGCAGGGCGGATGGCTACACCTTC	CSEGRADGYTF
-	TRBD2	TRBV6-4	TRBJ2-3	TGTGCCAGCAGTGAGACAGCGGGAGCTACAGATACGCAGTATTTT	CASSETAGATDTQYF
once	-	TRBV28	TRBJ1-2	TGTGCCAGCAGTTTGGGGGACATGGTAGGGACGGGCTATGGCTACACCTTC	CASSLGDMVGTGYGYTF
few	TRBD1	TRBV18	TRBJ2-7	TGTGCCAGCTCCACAGGGGCCGGTGATGGGCAGTACTTC	CASSTGAGDGQYF
once	-	TRBV7-9	TRBJ1-2	TGTGCCAGCAGCCTGAACTATGGCTACACCTTC	CASSLNYGYTF
medium-sized	TRBD2	TRBV6-5	TRBJ2-1	TGTGCCAGCTGTGCGGGAGGGACCTACAATGAGCAGTTCTTC	CASCAGGTYNEQFF
-	TRBD2	TRBV7-2	TRBJ2-3	TGTGCCAGCAGCGTCCATAGCGGGAGCGGCACAGATACGCAGTATTTT	CASSVHSGSGTDTQYF
-	-	TRBV2	TRBJ1-5	TGTGCCAGCAGTGAAGGGAACAGCCTGCTGCCCCAGCATTTT	CASSEGNSLLPQHF
-	TRBD2	TRBV18	TRBJ2-3	TGTGCCAGCTCACCGGATTCAATAGCGGGAGGGACAGATACGCAGTATTTT	CASSPDSIAGGTDTQYF
-	TRBD1	TRBV6-5	TRBJ1-1	TGTGCCAGCAGTTCGCAATCCGGGACAGTCTATGAAGCTTTCTTT	CASSSQSGTVYEAFF
-	-	TRBV6-5	TRBJ1-2	TGTGCCAGCAGACACCGACAAACAGAGGGCTACACCTTC	CASRHRQTEGYTF
-	TRBD1	TRBV5-1	TRBJ1-1	TGCGCCAGCAGCTGGCAGGGGGCAAACACTGAAGCTTTCTTT	CASSWQGANTEAFF
-	-	TRBV7-9	TRBJ2-7	TGTGCCAGCAGCCCCCTCTACCGACTGTCCTACGAGCAGTACTTC	CASSPLYRLSYEQYF
-	-	TRBV11-2	TRBJ2-1	TGTGCCAGCAGCAGGAGACAGGCGGCCGGTGAGCAGTTCTTC	CASSRRQAAGEQFF
-	-	TRBV2	TRBJ2-3	TGTGCCAGCATGGGGCGGGGACGTCGCACAGATACGCAGTATTTT	CASMGRGRRTDTQYF
-	TRBD1	TRBV6-4	TRBJ2-7	TGTGCCAGCAGCGAGGACAGGTTTTCCTACGAGCAGTACTTC	CASSEDRFSYEQYF
-	TRBD2	TRBV29-1	TRBJ2-5	TGCAGCGTTGAAGGTGGACTAGCACCCAGAGAAAGGCAAGAGACCCAGTACTTC	CSVEGGLAPRERQETQYF
-	-	TRBV9	TRBJ1-2	TGTGCCAGCAGCCTTACTCTCAACGCTAACTATGGCTACACCTTC	CASSLTLNANYGYTF
-	TRBD1	TRBV19	TRBJ2-3	TGTGCCAGTAGTAGACCAGGACAGGAACGCAGCACAGATACGCAGTATTTT	CASSRPGQERSTDTQYF
once	TRBD1	TRBV28	TRBJ1-3	TGTGCCAGCAGTTTTGGGGACAGGGCCCAAGGAAACACCATATATTTT	CASSFGDRAQGNTIYF
-	-	TRBV7-2	TRBJ2-5	TGTGCCAGCAGCTTAAATATTATCGAGACCCAGTACTTC	CASSLNIIETQYF
-	-	TRBV6-5	TRBJ2-6	TGTGCCAGCAGTTACTCGATCTGGGCCCCAGGTATCCTGACTTTC	CASSYSIWAPGILTF
-	-	TRBV9	TRBJ2-2	TGTGCCAGCAGCACCCAGGGTGGTTGGTTCACCGGGGAGCTGTTTTTT	CASSTQGGWFTGELFF
once	-	TRBV27	TRBJ2-3	TGTGCCAGCAGTTGGTCCGGGACTAGCACAGATACGCAGTATTTT	CASSWSGTSTDTQYF
-	-	TRBV27	TRBJ1-5	TGTGCCAGCAGTTCCCAGGGCTATAGCAATCAGCCCCAGCATTTT	CASSSQGYSNQPQHF
-	TRBD1	TRBV19	TRBJ1-4	TGTGCCAGTAGCCCGACAGGGGTAGCAACTAATGAAAAACTGTTTTTT	CASSPTGVATNEKLFF
-	TRBD2	TRBV28	TRBJ2-7	TGTGCCAGCAGTTTATCGTCGCTAGCGGGAGCACACGAGCAGTACTTC	CASSLSSLAGAHEQYF
-	-	TRBV19	TRBJ1-5	TGTGCCAGTAGTATGTCAGGGGACAATCAGCCCCAGCATTTT	CASSMSGDNQPQHF
-	TRBD1	TRBV14	TRBJ2-7	TGTGCCAGCAGCCACCCCCGGGACAGGGTTTACGAGCAGTACTTC	CASSHPRDRVYEQYF
-	-	TRBV11-2	TRBJ1-1	TGTGCCAGCAGGGAGGGCATGAACACTGAAGCTTTCTTT	CASREGMNTEAFF
-	TRBD2	TRBV28	TRBJ2-3	TGTGAAAGCAGGTCGGGAGGGGGGCCCACAGATACGCAGTATTTT	CESRSGGGPTDTQYF
once	TRBD1	TRBV6-4	TRBJ2-2	TGTGCCAGCGGGACAGCAGTCAACACCGGGGAGCTGTTTTTT	CASGTAVNTGELFF
-	-	TRBV6-5	TRBJ2-2	TGTGCCAGCAGTTACGGCGGGACCTTGAACACCGGGGAGCTGTTTTTT	CASSYGGTLNTGELFF
-	-	TRBV5-4	TRBJ2-3	TGTGCCAGCAGAGAAAGACTAGTCGATACGCAGTATTTT	CASRERLVDTQYF
-	TRBD2	TRBV7-8	TRBJ2-1	TGTGCCAGCAGCCCCATCAAGGGAGGGATCGTTTCAGGTGAGCAGTTCTTC	CASSPIKGGIVSGEQFF
-	TRBD1	TRBV5-1	TRBJ2-7	TGCGCCAGCAGCAGTTGGACAGGGGGTGGCAACGAGCAGTACTTC	CASSSWTGGGNEQYF
-	TRBD2	TRBV5-5	TRBJ2-7	TGTGCCAGCAGCTCGCAGCGGGATTCTCCCTACGAGCAGTACTTC	CASSSQRDSPYEQYF
-	-	TRBV2	TRBJ1-5	TGTGCCAGCAGTGTAAGCAGGATTAGCAATCAGCCCCAGCATTTT	CASSVSRISNQPQHF
-	TRBD1	TRBV4-1	TRBJ1-5	TGCGCCAGCAGTTTCACCGGGACAGGGGCTTTCAATCAGCCCCAGCATTTT	CASSFTGTGAFNQPQHF
-	-	TRBV23-1	TRBJ1-1	TGCGCCAGCAGACGCTCGCGGGGGCTGAATTGTAACACTGAAGCTTTCTTT	CASRRSRGLNCNTEAFF
-	-	TRBV2	TRBJ2-5	TGTGCCAGCAACTTTTACAGCCAAGAGACCCAGTACTTC	CASNFYSQETQYF
-	-	TRBV6-1	TRBJ2-7	TGTGCCAGCAGCAAGACAGATACCTACTACGAGCAGTACTTC	CASSKTDTYYEQYF
-	TRBD1	TRBV28	TRBJ2-7	TGTGCCAGCAGTTTAGCCGGGACAGGGCCTCCAGAGCAGTACTTC	CASSLAGTGPPEQYF
-	TRBD1	TRBV28	TRBJ1-1	TGTGCCAGCAGGCGACAGGGGAGGTCGGGGTACACTGAAGCTTTCTTT	CASRRQGRSGYTEAFF
-	TRBD2	TRBV15	TRBJ2-3	TGTGCCACCAGGCCGGGGGGAGGCACAGATACGCAGTATTTT	CATRPGGGTDTQYF
-	-	TRBV5-4	TRBJ2-1	TGTGCCAGCAGCTTGGCTGTATCAGGGAGGCTCGATGAGCAGTTCTTC	CASSLAVSGRLDEQFF
-	-	TRBV19	TRBJ1-5	TGTGCCAGTACCATCAGCGAAAACCTAGTAGGTGGCAATCAGCCCCAGCATTTT	CASTISENLVGGNQPQHF
-	TRBD1	TRBV15	TRBJ2-3	TGTGCCACCACGATACAGGGGGTGACAGATACGCAGTATTTT	CATTIQGVTDTQYF
-	-	TRBV19	TRBJ2-7	TGTGCCTCCACGAGTGGAGGGTTCGGCTACGAGCAGTACTTC	CASTSGGFGYEQYF
-	TRBD2	TRBV19	TRBJ2-7	TGTGCCAGTAGTATGGCTAGCGGGAGGGCCACGTACGAGCAGTACTTC	CASSMASGRATYEQYF
-	TRBD1	TRBV27	TRBJ2-7	TGTGCCAGCGGTCAAGGACAGGGGGCTTACGAGCAGTACTTC	CASGQGQGAYEQYF
-	-	TRBV30	TRBJ2-7	TGCGCACTAGGGCTTAACCCCCAGCAGTACTTC	CALGLNPQQYF